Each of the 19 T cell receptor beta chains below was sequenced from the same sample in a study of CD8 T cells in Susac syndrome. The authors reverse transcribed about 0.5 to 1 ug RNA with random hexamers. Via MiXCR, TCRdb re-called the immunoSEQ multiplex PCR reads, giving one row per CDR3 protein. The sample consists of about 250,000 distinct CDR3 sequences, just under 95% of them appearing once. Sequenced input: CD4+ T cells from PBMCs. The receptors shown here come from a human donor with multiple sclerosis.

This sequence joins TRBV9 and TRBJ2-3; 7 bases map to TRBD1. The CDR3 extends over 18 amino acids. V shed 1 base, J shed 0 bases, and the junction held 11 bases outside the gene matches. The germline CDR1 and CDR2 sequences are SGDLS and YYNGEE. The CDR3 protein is CASSVFDRQGRSTDTQYF. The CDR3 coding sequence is TGTGCCAGCAGCGTATTTGATAGACAGGGAAGAAGCACAGATACGCAGTATTTT.

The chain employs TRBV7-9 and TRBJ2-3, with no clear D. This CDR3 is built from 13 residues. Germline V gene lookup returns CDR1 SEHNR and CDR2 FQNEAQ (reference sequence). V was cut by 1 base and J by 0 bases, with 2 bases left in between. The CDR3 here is CASSLESTDTQYF. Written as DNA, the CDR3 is TGTGCCAGCAGCTTAGAAAGCACAGATACGCAGTATTTT.

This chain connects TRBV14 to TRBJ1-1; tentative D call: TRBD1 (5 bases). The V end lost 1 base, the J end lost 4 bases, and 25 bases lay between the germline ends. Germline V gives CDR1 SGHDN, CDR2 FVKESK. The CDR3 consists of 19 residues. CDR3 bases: TGTGCCAGCAGCCAAGGTTCTGGGTTTAAAAGGGGCTGGGCCACTGAAGCTTTCTTT. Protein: CASSQGSGFKRGWATEAFF.

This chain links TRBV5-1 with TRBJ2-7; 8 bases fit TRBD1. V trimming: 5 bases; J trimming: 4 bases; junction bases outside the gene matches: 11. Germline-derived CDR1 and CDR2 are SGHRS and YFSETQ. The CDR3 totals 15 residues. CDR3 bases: TGCGCCAGCAGATTAGAAGGGACAGGCGGGTACGAGCAGTACTTC. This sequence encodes CASRLEGTGGYEQYF.

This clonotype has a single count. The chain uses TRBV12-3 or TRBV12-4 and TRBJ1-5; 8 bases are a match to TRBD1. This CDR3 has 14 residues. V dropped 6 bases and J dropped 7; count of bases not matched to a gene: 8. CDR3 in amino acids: CASRLGQGGQPQHF. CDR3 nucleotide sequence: TGTGCCAGCAGACTCGGACAGGGCGGACAGCCCCAGCATTTT.

The CDR3 coding sequence is TGTGCCAGCAGTCCCCGGGTTGGGAGCAATCAGCCCCAGCATTTT. As protein: CASSPRVGSNQPQHF. The gene calls are TRBV6-5 and TRBJ1-5; D gene ambiguous. V was shortened by 5 bases and J by 1 base, with 12 bases between the two germline ends. Germline lookup yields CDR1 MNHEY and CDR2 SVGAGI. The length of the CDR3 is 15 residues.

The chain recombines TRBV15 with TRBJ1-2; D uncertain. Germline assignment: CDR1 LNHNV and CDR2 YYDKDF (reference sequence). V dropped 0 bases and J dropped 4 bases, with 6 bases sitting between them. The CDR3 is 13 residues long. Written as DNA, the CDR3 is TGTGCCACCAGCAGAGAGTACAGCTATGGCTACACCTTC. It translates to CATSREYSYGYTF. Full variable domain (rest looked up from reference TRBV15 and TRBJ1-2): DAMVIQNPRYQVTQFGKPVTLSCSQTLNHNVMYWYQQKSSQAPKLLFHYYDKDFNNEADTPDNFQSRRPNTSFCFLDIRSPGLGDTAMYLCATSREYSYGYTFGSGTRLTVV.

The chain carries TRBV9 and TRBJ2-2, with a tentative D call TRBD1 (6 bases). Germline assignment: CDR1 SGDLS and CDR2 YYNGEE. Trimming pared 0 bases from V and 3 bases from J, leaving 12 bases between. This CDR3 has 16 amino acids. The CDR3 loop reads CASSVGTELYTGELFF. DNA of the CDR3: TGTGCCAGCAGCGTAGGGACAGAACTATACACCGGGGAGCTGTTTTTT.

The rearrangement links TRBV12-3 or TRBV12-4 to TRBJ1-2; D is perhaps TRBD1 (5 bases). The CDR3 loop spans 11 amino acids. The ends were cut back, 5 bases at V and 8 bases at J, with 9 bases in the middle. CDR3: CASSTGGGYTF. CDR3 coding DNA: TGTGCCAGCAGTACCGGGGGAGGCTACACCTTC.

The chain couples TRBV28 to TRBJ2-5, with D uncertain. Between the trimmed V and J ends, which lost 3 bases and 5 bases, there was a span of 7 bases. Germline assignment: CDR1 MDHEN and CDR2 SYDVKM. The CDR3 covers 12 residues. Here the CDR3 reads CASSFLGETQYF. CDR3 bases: TGTGCCAGCAGTTTCCTCGGGGAGACCCAGTACTTC.

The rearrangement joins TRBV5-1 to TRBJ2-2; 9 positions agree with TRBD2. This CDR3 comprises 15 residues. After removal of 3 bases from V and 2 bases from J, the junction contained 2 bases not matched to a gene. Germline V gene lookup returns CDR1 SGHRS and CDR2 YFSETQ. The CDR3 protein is CASSWTSANTGELFF. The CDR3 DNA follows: TGCGCCAGCAGCTGGACTAGCGCAAACACCGGGGAGCTGTTTTTT.

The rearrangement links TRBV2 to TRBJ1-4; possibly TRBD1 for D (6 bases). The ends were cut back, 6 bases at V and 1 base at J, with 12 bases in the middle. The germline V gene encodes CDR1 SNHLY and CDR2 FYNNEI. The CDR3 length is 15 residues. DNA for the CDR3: TGTGCCAGCAGGGCACGGGGGCAAACTAATGAAAAACTGTTTTTT. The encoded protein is CASRARGQTNEKLFF.

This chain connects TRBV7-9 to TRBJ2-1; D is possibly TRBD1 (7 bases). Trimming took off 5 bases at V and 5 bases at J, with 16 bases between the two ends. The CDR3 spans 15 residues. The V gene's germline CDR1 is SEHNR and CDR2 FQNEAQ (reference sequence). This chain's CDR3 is CASSRRQGLNNEQFF. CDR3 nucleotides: TGTGCCAGCAGCCGTCGACAGGGACTCAACAATGAGCAGTTCTTC.

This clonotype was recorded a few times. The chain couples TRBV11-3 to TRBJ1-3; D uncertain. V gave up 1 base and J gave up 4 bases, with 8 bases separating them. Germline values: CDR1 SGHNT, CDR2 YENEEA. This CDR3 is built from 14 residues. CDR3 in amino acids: CASSLGGGGNTIYF. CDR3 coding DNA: TGTGCCAGCAGCTTAGGAGGCGGAGGAAACACCATATATTTT.

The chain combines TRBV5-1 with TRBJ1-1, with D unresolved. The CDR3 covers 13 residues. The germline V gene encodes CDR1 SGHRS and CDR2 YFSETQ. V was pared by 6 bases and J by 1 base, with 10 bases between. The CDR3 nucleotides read TGCGCCAGCATGCGGTATCAGAACACTGAAGCTTTCTTT. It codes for CASMRYQNTEAFF.

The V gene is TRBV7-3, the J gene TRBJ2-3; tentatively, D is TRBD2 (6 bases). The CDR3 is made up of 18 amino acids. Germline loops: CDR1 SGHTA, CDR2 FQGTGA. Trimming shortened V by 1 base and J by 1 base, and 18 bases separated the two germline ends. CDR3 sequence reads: CASSLRGGGGTRTDTQYF. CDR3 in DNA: TGTGCCAGCAGCTTAAGGGGAGGTGGGGGGACCCGCACAGATACGCAGTATTTT.

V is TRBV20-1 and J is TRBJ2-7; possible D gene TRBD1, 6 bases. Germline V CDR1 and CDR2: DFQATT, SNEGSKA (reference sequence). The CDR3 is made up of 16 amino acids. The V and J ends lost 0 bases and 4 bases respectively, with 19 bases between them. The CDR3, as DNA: TGCAGTGCTAGAGATCCCTCCGGGACACAAGATTACGAGCAGTACTTC. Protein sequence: CSARDPSGTQDYEQYF.

The CDR3 is CASSSGLGTQEQFF. CDR3 bases: TGTGCCAGCAGTTCGGGACTAGGCACCCAAGAGCAGTTCTTC. V and J are TRBV3-1 and TRBJ2-1; 8 nucleotides line up with TRBD2. Unmatched junction bases numbered 11, after V lost 6 bases and J lost 10 bases. The CDR3 consists of 14 residues. Germline-derived CDR1 and CDR2 are LGHDT and YNNKEL (reference sequence).

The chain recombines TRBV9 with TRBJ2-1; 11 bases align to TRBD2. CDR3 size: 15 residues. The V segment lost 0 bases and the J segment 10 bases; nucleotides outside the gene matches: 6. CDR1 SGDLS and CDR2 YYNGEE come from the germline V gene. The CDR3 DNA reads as TGTGCCAGCAGCGTAGGACTAGCGGGGTCACGGGAGCAGTTCTTC. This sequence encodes CASSVGLAGSREQFF.